Listed below are T cell receptor beta chains from one sample, sequenced in a study of PD-1 blockade in classical Hodgkin lymphoma. The assay was immunoSEQ multiplex PCR, and TCRdb's table has in-frame clones only and misses some. The sample gives approximately 160,000 clones, approximately 72% of which show up once; about 9.2% is in the top ten. The input for sequencing was peripheral blood mononuclear cells (PBMCs), taken before the second cycle of nivolumab. The receptor source for this set is a human donor with classical Hodgkin lymphoma. Each CDR3 is given with its conserved first and last residue. A D gene is named only where the DNA matches it firmly. Rows may omit the clone size; those that give it use once, few, many or a size class.

V,size,D,J,CDR3,DNA
TRBV19,once,NA,TRBJ2-1,CASSIWTTQNEQFF,TGTGCCAGTAGTATATGGACCACCCAGAATGAGCAGTTCTTC
TRBV19,NA,TRBD1,TRBJ1-6,CATHSENRDRGNSPLHF,TGTGCCACCCACAGCGAGAATCGGGACAGGGGTAATTCACCCCTCCACTTT
TRBV18,NA,NA,TRBJ1-1,CASSPPNRISTEAFF,TGTGCCAGCTCACCACCTAACCGGATTAGCACTGAAGCTTTCTTT
TRBV6-5,NA,NA,TRBJ1-6,CASNAQVTGSPLHF,TGTGCCAGCAACGCTCAGGTTACTGGTTCACCCCTCCACTTT
TRBV2,NA,NA,TRBJ2-2,CASSVLLVNTGELFF,TGTGCCAGCAGTGTTTTGCTAGTGAACACCGGGGAGCTGTTTTTT
TRBV11-1,NA,TRBD2,TRBJ2-7,CASTKTLGGIYEQYF,TGTGCCAGCACCAAAACACTGGGGGGGATCTACGAGCAGTACTTC
TRBV6-6,NA,TRBD2,TRBJ2-2,CASSYGSGMSTGELFF,TGTGCCAGCAGTTACGGTAGCGGGATGTCCACCGGGGAGCTGTTTTTT
TRBV25-1,NA,NA,TRBJ2-5,CASSDRRHLETQYF,TGTGCCAGCAGTGACAGGAGACACCTTGAGACCCAGTACTTC
TRBV29-1,NA,NA,TRBJ1-1,CSARRGGERDTEAFF,TGCAGCGCCCGAAGGGGGGGGGAAAGGGACACTGAAGCTTTCTTT
TRBV18,NA,NA,TRBJ1-1,CASSPNLGPANTEAFF,TGTGCCAGCTCACCAAATTTGGGCCCAGCGAACACTGAAGCTTTCTTT
TRBV28,NA,NA,TRBJ2-5,CASSLSDGLRETQYF,TGTGCCAGCAGTTTATCCGACGGGTTACGAGAGACCCAGTACTTC
TRBV18,NA,TRBD2,TRBJ2-1,CASSSGLAETYNEQFF,TGTGCCAGCTCCTCTGGACTAGCGGAGACCTACAATGAGCAGTTCTTC
TRBV10-2,NA,TRBD2,TRBJ2-1,CASKPPPGLVTDEQFF,TGCGCCAGCAAACCACCTCCGGGACTAGTAACCGATGAGCAGTTCTTC
TRBV7-2,NA,NA,TRBJ1-6,CASSFRQTNNSPLHF,TGTGCCAGCAGCTTCAGGCAGACTAATAATTCACCCCTCCACTTT
TRBV4-1,NA,TRBD2,TRBJ2-1,CASSPTSGYNEQFF,TGCGCCAGCAGTCCTACTAGCGGATACAATGAGCAGTTCTTC
TRBV18,NA,TRBD2,TRBJ2-1,CASSPRSGNNEQFF,TGTGCCAGCTCACCACGGAGCGGGAATAATGAGCAGTTCTTC
TRBV18,few,TRBD2,TRBJ2-7,CASSLASGGPYEQYF,TGTGCCAGCTCATTAGCTAGCGGGGGACCCTACGAGCAGTACTTC
TRBV6-6,NA,NA,TRBJ2-7,CASGIDSSYEQYF,TGTGCCAGCGGGATAGACAGTTCCTACGAGCAGTACTTC
TRBV6-6,NA,NA,TRBJ1-2,CASSYGGPYGYTF,TGTGCCAGCAGTTACGGGGGACCTTATGGCTACACCTTC
TRBV5-1,NA,NA,TRBJ1-2,CARGLRLYGYTF,TGCGCCAGAGGTTTACGGTTATATGGCTACACCTTC
TRBV28,few,TRBD1,TRBJ1-2,CASSRDSVFYGYTF,TGTGCCAGCAGTCGGGACAGCGTCTTCTATGGCTACACCTTC
TRBV18,NA,TRBD1,TRBJ2-7,CASSLGTGPYEQYF,TGTGCCAGCTCACTAGGGACAGGTCCCTACGAGCAGTACTTC
TRBV19,NA,TRBD2,TRBJ2-7,CASSIRTSGRAGGEQYF,TGTGCCAGTAGTATACGGACTAGCGGGAGGGCCGGTGGCGAGCAGTACTTC
TRBV7-2,NA,TRBD1,TRBJ1-2,CASSPARGSYGYTF,TGTGCCAGCAGCCCGGCCAGGGGGTCCTATGGCTACACCTTC
TRBV7-9,NA,TRBD1,TRBJ1-3,CASSFRGTGDLSSGNTIYF,TGTGCCAGCAGCTTTAGGGGGACAGGGGACTTAAGCTCTGGAAACACCATATATTTT
TRBV4-3,NA,NA,TRBJ2-1,CASSQDSNEQFF,TGCGCCAGCAGCCAAGATTCGAATGAGCAGTTCTTC
TRBV9,NA,TRBD1,TRBJ2-5,CASSVGQGAQTQYF,TGTGCCAGCAGCGTAGGACAGGGGGCACAGACCCAGTACTTC
TRBV19,NA,NA,TRBJ1-2,CASSIATENGYTF,TGTGCCAGTAGTATAGCGACAGAGAATGGCTACACCTTC
TRBV28,few,NA,TRBJ2-5,CASSPTSWGRETQYF,TGTGCCAGCAGCCCGACTAGTTGGGGTCGAGAGACCCAGTACTTC
TRBV7-3,NA,NA,TRBJ2-3,CASSAGGDTQYF,TGTGCCAGCAGCGCCGGGGGAGATACGCAGTATTTT
TRBV27,NA,TRBD1,TRBJ2-7,CASSLGTGGSYEQYF,TGTGCCAGCAGTTTAGGGACAGGGGGTTCCTACGAGCAGTACTTC
TRBV5-1,NA,TRBD1,TRBJ1-3,CASSAGTGGNTIYF,TGCGCCAGCAGCGCCGGGACAGGCGGAAACACCATATATTTT
TRBV27,few,NA,TRBJ1-1,CASSNRAEAFF,TGTGCCAGCAGTAACCGGGCTGAAGCTTTCTTT
TRBV4-2,NA,TRBD1,TRBJ2-2,CASSQGQGNTGELFF,TGTGCCAGCAGCCAAGGACAGGGAAACACCGGGGAGCTGTTTTTT
TRBV18,once,NA,TRBJ2-1,CASSDTHRDEQFF,TGTGCCAGCTCGGACACGCACCGCGATGAGCAGTTCTTC
TRBV7-9,once,TRBD2,TRBJ2-5,CASSQRPLAGQETQYF,TGTGCCAGCAGCCAACGACCACTAGCGGGCCAAGAGACCCAGTACTTC
TRBV28,NA,NA,TRBJ1-4,CASSFSGEKLFF,TGTGCCAGCAGTTTTTCTGGAGAAAAACTGTTTTTT
TRBV9,NA,NA,TRBJ2-2,CASSVAGGVGELFF,TGTGCCAGCAGCGTAGCCGGTGGGGTCGGGGAGCTGTTTTTT
TRBV19,NA,NA,TRBJ2-2,CASSPDRHTGELFF,TGTGCCAGTAGTCCCGACAGGCACACCGGGGAGCTGTTTTTT
TRBV5-1,NA,NA,TRBJ2-7,CASSPGQYYEQYF,TGCGCCAGCAGCCCGGGACAATACTACGAGCAGTACTTC
TRBV28,NA,NA,TRBJ2-7,CASGGPSGSYEQYF,TGTGCCAGCGGGGGGCCCAGCGGAAGCTACGAGCAGTACTTC
TRBV6-6,NA,NA,TRBJ2-5,CASSYGFTPRETQYF,TGTGCCAGCAGTTACGGTTTCACACCGCGGGAGACCCAGTACTTC
TRBV11-3,NA,TRBD1,TRBJ2-2,CASSPGQGENTGELFF,TGTGCCAGCAGCCCCGGACAGGGGGAGAACACCGGGGAGCTGTTTTTT
TRBV6-6,NA,NA,TRBJ2-1,CASSLSGQGQFF,TGTGCCAGCAGTCTCTCGGGTCAAGGGCAGTTCTTC
TRBV18,NA,NA,TRBJ2-2,CASSPPAWQTTNTGELFF,TGTGCCAGCTCACCACCGGCGTGGCAGACTACGAACACCGGGGAGCTGTTTTTT